These T cell receptor beta chains were read from a single sample in a study of identical twins. MiXCR, applied by TCRdb to the 5' RACE reads, yields one record per CDR3 protein. The repertoire holds about 240,000 distinct CDR3 sequences, with roughly a tenth as singletons. The sequenced material came from memory T cells sorted from blood. The receptors come from a man aged 45-60 years in good health. The CDR3 runs from the conserved cysteine through the conserved F or W. D genes are given only for firm matches. Clone size is not always given. Where it is, it says once, few, many or a class for expanded clones.

J: TRBJ1-3
D: TRBD1
V: TRBV29-1
size: NA
CDR3: CSAHSPGTGPSSGNTIYF
DNA: TGCAGCGCCCACAGTCCCGGGACAGGACCGAGCTCTGGAAACACCATATATTTT

J: TRBJ1-6
D: TRBD1
V: TRBV12-3/TRBV12-4
size: NA
CDR3: CASSFSGTGAVNSPLHF
DNA: TGTGCCAGCAGTTTCTCCGGGACAGGGGCGGTTAATTCACCCCTCCACTTT

J: TRBJ2-7
D: NA
V: TRBV30
size: NA
CDR3: CAWSMTAASGQYF
DNA: TGTGCCTGGAGTATGACGGCAGCTTCTGGGCAGTACTTC

J: TRBJ2-7
D: NA
V: TRBV9
size: few
CDR3: CASSVGPGPSYEQYF
DNA: TGTGCCAGCAGCGTAGGCCCAGGGCCCTCCTACGAGCAGTACTTC

J: TRBJ2-1
D: NA
V: TRBV5-1
size: many
CDR3: CASSPAPGREQFF
DNA: TGCGCCAGCAGCCCCGCCCCCGGACGGGAGCAGTTCTTC

J: TRBJ2-2
D: NA
V: TRBV12-3/TRBV12-4
size: NA
CDR3: CASSLAFGNTGELFF
DNA: TGTGCCAGCAGTTTGGCATTCGGGAACACCGGGGAGCTGTTTTTT

J: TRBJ1-4
D: TRBD1
V: TRBV11-2
size: NA
CDR3: CASSASPGQAINEKLFF
DNA: TGTGCCAGCAGCGCCTCACCGGGACAGGCCATTAATGAAAAACTGTTTTTT

J: TRBJ1-1
D: NA
V: TRBV20-1
size: many
CDR3: CSARSGVTEAFF
DNA: TGCAGTGCTAGATCAGGGGTTACTGAAGCTTTCTTT

J: TRBJ2-3
D: NA
V: TRBV6-1
size: medium-sized
CDR3: CASSSTDTQYF
DNA: TGTGCCAGCAGCTCCACAGATACGCAGTATTTT

J: TRBJ1-1
D: NA
V: TRBV19
size: few
CDR3: CASSIDWSGEAFF
DNA: TGTGCCAGTAGTATAGATTGGTCCGGGGAAGCTTTCTTT

J: TRBJ1-6
D: NA
V: TRBV4-3
size: few
CDR3: CASSPEGSSYNSPLHF
DNA: TGCGCCAGCAGCCCGGAGGGGAGTTCTTATAATTCACCCCTCCACTTT

J: TRBJ2-3
D: NA
V: TRBV7-2
size: many
CDR3: CASSLVHTDTQYF
DNA: TGTGCCAGCAGCCTCGTCCACACAGATACGCAGTATTTT

J: TRBJ1-1
D: NA
V: TRBV20-1
size: many
CDR3: CSAPWSRVMNTEAFF
DNA: TGCAGTGCTCCTTGGAGTAGGGTAATGAACACTGAAGCTTTCTTT

J: TRBJ2-1
D: NA
V: TRBV9
size: few
CDR3: CASSVVGSVSSNEQFF
DNA: TGTGCCAGCAGCGTAGTCGGGAGCGTATCATCCAATGAGCAGTTCTTC

J: TRBJ2-3
D: NA
V: TRBV29-1
size: many
CDR3: CSVGETDTQYF
DNA: TGCAGCGTTGGGGAGACAGATACGCAGTATTTT

J: TRBJ1-1
D: NA
V: TRBV5-6
size: many
CDR3: CASSSRQANTEAFF
DNA: TGTGCCAGCAGCTCGCGACAGGCGAACACTGAAGCTTTCTTT

J: TRBJ2-3
D: TRBD2
V: TRBV5-4
size: NA
CDR3: CASSLRGLADPSTDTQYF
DNA: TGTGCCAGCAGCTTGAGGGGACTAGCGGATCCTAGCACAGATACGCAGTATTTT

J: TRBJ2-1
D: NA
V: TRBV9
size: NA
CDR3: CASSVSGTNEQFF
DNA: TGTGCCAGCAGCGTATCCGGGACCAATGAGCAGTTCTTC

J: TRBJ1-6
D: NA
V: TRBV6-1
size: NA
CDR3: CASSELGSFGSPLHF
DNA: TGTGCCAGCAGTGAATTGGGGTCATTTGGTTCACCCCTCCACTTT

J: TRBJ2-2
D: NA
V: TRBV11-2
size: NA
CDR3: CASSLSSLNTGELFF
DNA: TGTGCCAGCAGCTTAAGTAGCCTGAACACCGGGGAGCTGTTTTTT

J: TRBJ2-7
D: NA
V: TRBV20-1
size: many
CDR3: CSAPVGFWSYEQYF
DNA: TGCAGTGCCCCCGTAGGCTTTTGGTCCTACGAGCAGTACTTC

J: TRBJ2-7
D: TRBD2
V: TRBV29-1
size: few
CDR3: CSVFSGRDYEQYF
DNA: TGCAGCGTTTTTAGCGGGAGGGACTACGAGCAGTACTTC

J: TRBJ1-5
D: NA
V: TRBV20-1
size: many
CDR3: CSARGSSVGPQHF
DNA: TGCAGTGCTAGGGGGTCCAGCGTCGGGCCCCAGCATTTT

J: TRBJ1-2
D: NA
V: TRBV28
size: many
CDR3: CASSRSNYGYTF
DNA: TGTGCCAGCAGTCGGTCTAACTATGGCTACACCTTC

J: TRBJ2-5
D: NA
V: TRBV20-1
size: NA
CDR3: CSAPDWRVRETQYF
DNA: TGCAGTGCCCCTGATTGGCGTGTTAGGGAGACCCAGTACTTC

J: TRBJ1-1
D: NA
V: TRBV7-8
size: NA
CDR3: CASSSPGRGEAFF
DNA: TGTGCCAGCAGCTCTCCCGGCAGGGGTGAAGCTTTCTTT